Presented here are 26 T cell receptor beta chains from one specimen sequenced in a study of cytomegalovirus exposure and HLA in healthy donors (TCRdb year 2017). The library relied on the immunoSEQ multiplex PCR assay. For the multiplex PCR, a mixture combining 60 forward primers for TCR Vbeta segments and 13 reverse primers for TCR Jbeta segments was used. Here the immuneACCESS table is served through TCRdb, limited to in-frame sequences with V and J called. Missing clones are a known gap in these copies; in checked studies unresolved V genes cover under half, and the rest lacks a known reason. The sample includes 130,000 or so clones, with approximately 71% observed a single time. Of the sample, 3.3% is held by the ten largest clones. The specimen was PBMCs. These receptor sequences come from a middle-aged man in good health and CMV-seronegative.

This rearrangement joins TRBV29-1 to TRBJ2-1; 8 bases are a match to TRBD2. The J segment lost 4 bases and the V segment lost 7 bases, leaving 9 bases of the junction unmatched. The CDR3 consists of 14 residues. Per germline, CDR1 SQVTM and CDR2 ANQGSEA. For the CDR3, the DNA is TGCAGCGCCCCCGGGGGGGGCGGATACAATGAGCAGTTCTTC. It codes for CSAPGGGGYNEQFF.

The chain uses TRBV6-6 and TRBJ1-2; 7 positions match TRBD1. Trimming took 5 bases from V and 4 from J; bases not matched to a gene: 10. The CDR3 has 15 amino acids. Germline assignment: CDR1 MNHNY and CDR2 SVGAGI (reference sequence). CDR3 sequence: CASSPPTGTIYGYTF. CDR3 DNA: TGTGCCAGCAGTCCTCCGACAGGGACAATCTATGGCTACACCTTC.

This chain uses TRBV4-2 with TRBJ2-5; perhaps TRBD1 as D (5 bases). Germline assignment: CDR1 LGHNA and CDR2 YNFKEQ. V lost 1 base, J lost 4 bases, and 13 bases lay in between. The CDR3 extends over 15 amino acids. Written as DNA, the CDR3 is TGTGCCAGCAGCCAAGTTCAGGGAAAAAGAGAGACCCAGTACTTC. Translation: CASSQVQGKRETQYF.

The V gene is TRBV18, the J gene TRBJ1-1; 10 bases align to TRBD1. From germline, CDR1 is KGHSH and CDR2 LQKENI. The CDR3 has 16 residues. The junction had 9 bases not matched to a gene; V was cut back by 6 bases and J by 2 bases. CDR3 sequence reads: CASSPGQGTFNTEAFF. Written as DNA, the CDR3 is TGTGCCAGCTCCCCGGGACAGGGGACATTTAACACTGAAGCTTTCTTT.

Remarks on this clone: Other nucleotide sequences in the sample specify the same CDR3. The chain couples TRBV2 to TRBJ2-7; TRBD1 might be the D (5 bases). The ends were cut back, 5 bases at V and 3 bases at J, with 8 bases in the middle. This CDR3 contains 12 residues. Germline V gene data show CDR1 as SNHLY and CDR2 as FYNNEI. The DNA for the CDR3 is TGTGCCAGCAGTCTACAGGTCTACGAGCAGTACTTC. Amino acid sequence: CASSLQVYEQYF.

This clone was counted between two and nine times. This chain joins TRBV2 and TRBJ2-7, with D possibly TRBD1 on 6 matching bases. CDR1 and CDR2 (germline): SNHLY, FYNNEI. V dropped 6 bases and J dropped 1 base, with 16 bases sitting between them. CDR3 length equals 15 residues. The CDR3 protein is CASRGYQGISYEQYF. The CDR3, as DNA: TGTGCCAGCAGGGGTTACCAGGGGATTTCCTACGAGCAGTACTTC.

This clone was seen only a few times. The chain carries TRBV6-5 and TRBJ1-4; tentative D call: TRBD1 (5 bases). V was pared by 2 bases and J by 7 bases, with 8 bases between. The length of the CDR3 is 13 residues. Germline CDR1 reads MNHEY; CDR2 reads SVGAGI. The CDR3 DNA reads as TGTGCCAGCAGTTACGACACAGGTGAAAAACTGTTTTTT. Its translation is CASSYDTGEKLFF.

V gene TRBV12-5 combines with J gene TRBJ2-1, with TRBD2 matching 8 bases. There are 16 residues in the CDR3. The junction had 10 bases not matched to a gene; V was cut back by 6 bases and J by 3 bases. In germline, CDR1 is LGHNT, CDR2 FRNRAP. This CDR3 is CASGRSGGLLYNEQFF. CDR3 nucleotide sequence: TGTGCTAGTGGACGAAGCGGGGGCCTCCTCTACAATGAGCAGTTCTTC.

V and J are TRBV18 and TRBJ1-2; the match to TRBD1 covers 7 bases. This CDR3 contains 13 residues. CDR1 is KGHSH, CDR2 LQKENI, per germline. V gave up 6 bases and J gave up 7 bases; unmatched junction bases: 8. CDR3 bases: TGTGCCAGCTCTCCCCGGGACAGCTCTGGCTACACCTTC. It specifies CASSPRDSSGYTF.

V gene TRBV14 combines with J gene TRBJ2-2; 7 bases align to TRBD2. Germline V lookup: CDR1 SGHDN, CDR2 FVKESK. The ends lost 3 bases at V and 3 bases at J; junction bases unmatched: 7. This CDR3 contains 16 residues. This CDR3 reads CASSHTRGSHTGELFF. The CDR3 coding sequence is TGTGCCAGCAGCCATACGCGGGGGTCCCACACCGGGGAGCTGTTTTTT.

Note on this clone: The junction departs from the called germline gene at one end, perhaps through a read error. The chain combines TRBV5-1 with TRBJ2-3, with 7 bases matching TRBD2. The germline V gene encodes CDR1 SGHRS and CDR2 YFSETQ. The CDR3 is 15 amino acids. CDR3: CASSSSSGRTDTRYF. The CDR3 nucleotides read TGCGCCAGCAGCTCCTCTAGCGGTCGCACAGATACGCGGTATTTT.

The chain combines TRBV6-1 with TRBJ1-1; 8 bases agree with TRBD1. CDR3 length: 13 amino acids. Germline V lookup: CDR1 MNHNS, CDR2 SASEGT. V lost 6 bases and J lost 4; bases outside the gene matches: 4. Here the CDR3 reads CASRTGATTEAFF. The CDR3 nucleotides are TGTGCCAGCAGGACAGGGGCGACCACTGAAGCTTTCTTT.

V usage is TRBV15 and J usage is TRBJ1-3; D is unclear. V dropped 0 bases and J dropped 0 bases, with 9 bases sitting between them. The CDR3 length is 16 residues. From germline, CDR1 is LNHNV and CDR2 YYDKDF (reference sequence). Here the CDR3 reads CATSRDTVLSGNTIYF. As DNA, the CDR3 is TGTGCCACCAGCAGAGATACAGTCCTCTCTGGAAACACCATATATTTT.

The chain is built from TRBV5-4 and TRBJ1-2, with D unresolved. Trimming took off 4 bases at V and 5 bases at J, with 12 bases between the two ends. CDR3 length: 13 amino acids. Germline CDR1 is SGHNT and CDR2 is YYREEE (reference sequence). CDR3 nucleotide sequence: TGTGCCAGCAGCCTAGATGGATATTATGGCTACACCTTC. Its translation is CASSLDGYYGYTF. Based on the CDR3 plus reference TRBV5-4 and TRBJ1-2, the full variable domain is ETGVTQSPTHLIKTRGQQVTLRCSSQSGHNTVSWYQQALGQGPQFIFQYYREEENGRGNFPPRFSGLQFPNYSSELNVNALELDDSALYLCASSLDGYYGYTFGSGTRLTVV.

The J gene is TRBJ2-1, the V gene TRBV6-5, with a possible D match to TRBD2 (6 bases). Germline V CDR1 and CDR2: MNHEY, SVGAGI. V was shortened by 7 bases and J by 1 base, with 14 bases between the two germline ends. CDR3 length: 15 residues. CDR3 protein: CASKVAESSYNEQFF. In DNA, the CDR3 is TGTGCCAGCAAGGTAGCGGAGAGTTCCTACAATGAGCAGTTCTTC.

The rearrangement uses TRBV20-1 and TRBJ1-4; D is uncertain. This CDR3 is built from 11 residues. From germline, CDR1 is DFQATT and CDR2 SNEGSKA (reference sequence). V gave up 5 bases and J gave up 8 bases, with 9 bases separating them. As DNA, the CDR3 is TGCAGTGCTCAAGATGGCGAAAAACTGTTTTTT. Amino acid sequence: CSAQDGEKLFF.

The chain carries TRBV14 and TRBJ2-1, with 8 positions matching TRBD1. V gave up 4 bases and J gave up 7 bases; unmatched junction bases: 6. The CDR3 has 14 residues. CDR1 is SGHDN, CDR2 FVKESK, per germline. The CDR3 protein is CASSPMTGVNEQFF. The CDR3 region has the DNA TGTGCCAGCAGCCCTATGACAGGGGTGAATGAGCAGTTCTTC.

This chain uses TRBV5-4 with TRBJ2-5; D unclear. The CDR3 contains 15 residues. Trimming took off 5 bases at V and 5 bases at J, with 19 bases between the two ends. CDR1 and CDR2 (germline): SGHNT, YYREEE (reference sequence). The CDR3 region is CASSSSWAGVETQYF. The CDR3 nucleotides are TGTGCCAGCAGTTCTTCATGGGCTGGCGTGGAGACCCAGTACTTC.

The V call is TRBV12-1, the J call TRBJ2-7; the table names TRBD1, a call not compared with the DNA. TRBV12-1 is noted as a pseudogene. The CDR3 runs to 14 residues. The CDR3 spells CASSSPDRPYEQYF. In nucleotides, the CDR3 is TGTGCCAGCAGCTCACCGGACAGGCCCTACGAGCAGTACTTC.

A few counts support this clone. V is TRBV7-8 and J is TRBJ1-1; 7 bases map to TRBD1. Trimming took 5 bases from V and 2 from J; bases not matched to a gene: 5. Germline CDR1 is SGHVS and CDR2 is FQNEAQ. The CDR3 is 14 amino acids. The DNA for the CDR3 is TGTGCCAGCAGCGTACGGACAGGCAACACTGAAGCTTTCTTT. Amino acids: CASSVRTGNTEAFF.

For this clone: Different DNA sequences within this sample yield the same CDR3. In nucleotides, the CDR3 is TGTGCCAGCAGCCCTAGCGGGGGCACAGATACGCAGTATTTT. It yields the protein CASSPSGGTDTQYF. The V and J genes are TRBV7-3 and TRBJ2-3; TRBD2 matches 9 bases. Per the germline V gene, CDR1 is SGHTA and CDR2 is FQGTGA. CDR3 length: 14 residues. V lost 5 bases to trimming and J lost 1 base; unmatched junction nucleotides: 1.

The rearrangement uses TRBV6-5 and TRBJ2-2; D is perhaps TRBD1 (6 bases). CDR3 length: 15 residues. The V gene's germline CDR1 is MNHEY and CDR2 SVGAGI. Trimming removed 7 bases at V and 5 bases at J, with 17 bases between. The CDR3 spells CASNSLRGFTGELFF. The CDR3 coding sequence is TGTGCCAGCAATTCATTGAGGGGGTTTACCGGGGAGCTGTTTTTT.

The CDR3 sequence: CASSPSGGATKSSYEQYF. CDR3 coding DNA: TGTGCCAGCAGCCCTAGCGGGGGGGCGACCAAGAGCTCCTACGAGCAGTACTTC. This chain connects TRBV9 to TRBJ2-5; 12 bases map to TRBD2. The closer fit of TRBJ2-7 to the DNA end suggests the J call may be wrong. The CDR3 has 18 amino acids. Germline assignment: CDR1 SGDLS and CDR2 YYNGEE.

This clone was seen a handful of times. This chain uses TRBV6-5 with TRBJ2-5; 11 positions agree with TRBD2. V was clipped by 6 bases and J by 1 base; unmatched bases: 4. CDR3 length: 15 residues. In germline, CDR1 is MNHEY, CDR2 SVGAGI. CDR3 nucleotide sequence: TGTGCCAGCAGCTTAGCGGGGGGGTCCCAAGAGACCCAGTACTTC. Encoded protein: CASSLAGGSQETQYF.

The V gene is TRBV27, the J gene TRBJ2-3; 9 bases are a match to TRBD1. This CDR3 spans 16 amino acids. After removal of 1 base from V and 5 bases from J, the junction contained 7 bases not matched to a gene. CDR1 and CDR2 from the germline V gene are MNHEY and SMNVEV (reference sequence). The CDR3 loop reads CASSLFGTGREDTQYF. The CDR3 nucleotides read TGTGCCAGCAGTTTATTCGGGACAGGGAGGGAAGATACGCAGTATTTT.

V and J are TRBV9 and TRBJ2-1, with 8 positions matching TRBD2. V lost 3 bases, J lost 8 bases, and 10 bases stayed unmatched. Germline CDR1 SGDLS, CDR2 YYNGEE. The CDR3 consists of 15 residues. CDR3 amino acids: CASSGGTSQFDEQFF. The DNA for the CDR3 is TGTGCCAGCAGCGGCGGGACTAGTCAGTTCGATGAGCAGTTCTTC.